These T cell receptor beta chains were read from a single sample in a study of breast tumors, draining lymph nodes, adjacent tissues. TCRdb processed the multiplex PCR reads anew with MiXCR; each CDR3 protein has one entry. This sample has 15,000 or so distinct CDR3 sequences, with around 55% found just once. The sample taken for sequencing was tumor-adjacent breast tissue. These receptors came from a female donor with breast cancer. Some clones in this sample may be carry-over from other donors' samples. The CDR3 runs from the conserved cysteine through the conserved F or W. The order of the fields is V gene, D gene, J gene, CDR3 length, clone size, CDR3 DNA, CDR3 protein. D genes are given only for firm matches. Rows may omit the clone size; those that give it use once, few, many or a size class.

V: TRBV12-3/TRBV12-4
D: TRBD1
J: TRBJ1-2
length: 15
size: medium-sized
DNA: TGTGCCAGCAGTCGGGGACAGGGGGCTTCGGGGGGCTACACCTTC
CDR3: CASSRGQGASGGYTF

V: TRBV20-1
D: NA
J: TRBJ1-5
length: 17
size: once
DNA: TGCAGTGCTTCTGACCCCCGGGACGGGGCTGGGAATCAGCCCCAGCATTTT
CDR3: CSASDPRDGAGNQPQHF

V: TRBV20-1
D: NA
J: TRBJ1-2
length: 12
size: NA
DNA: TGCAGTGCGGGACGAGGAGGGGATGGCTACACCTTC
CDR3: CSAGRGGDGYTF

V: TRBV25-1
D: NA
J: TRBJ2-7
length: 15
size: NA
DNA: TGTGCCAGCAGTGAAGCCCGCGTGATAGCCGGGAGTACGTATTTC
CDR3: CASSEARVIAGSTYF

V: TRBV6-5
D: TRBD2
J: TRBJ2-3
length: 18
size: NA
DNA: TGTGCCAGCAGCCTCGGACTAGAAATGACGCCTAACACAGATACGCAGTATTTT
CDR3: CASSLGLEMTPNTDTQYF

V: TRBV10-1
D: TRBD1
J: TRBJ1-2
length: 19
size: NA
DNA: TGCGCCAGCAGTGCCTGGCAGGGGGTTCCGGACACTGTCACCTATGGCTACACCTTC
CDR3: CASSAWQGVPDTVTYGYTF

V: TRBV6-6
D: NA
J: TRBJ1-5
length: 16
size: NA
DNA: TGTGCCAGCAGGGGTCGCGGGGGGAGGGGAAATCAGCCCCAGCATTTT
CDR3: CASRGRGGRGNQPQHF

V: TRBV12-5
D: TRBD2
J: TRBJ2-7
length: 15
size: NA
DNA: TGTGCTAGTGGTCCCGGACTAGCGGGGGACTACGAGCAGTACTTC
CDR3: CASGPGLAGDYEQYF

V: TRBV12-3/TRBV12-4
D: TRBD2
J: TRBJ2-6
length: 18
size: NA
DNA: TGTGCCAGCGCAGGCGTTGCGGGAGGGCGCCCTGGGGCCAACGTCCTGACTTTC
CDR3: CASAGVAGGRPGANVLTF

V: TRBV4-2
D: TRBD1
J: TRBJ1-1
length: 18
size: many
DNA: TGTGCCAGCAGCCAAGATGTTATTAGGGGGCGGATGAACACTGAAGCTTTCTTT
CDR3: CASSQDVIRGRMNTEAFF

V: TRBV7-9
D: TRBD1
J: TRBJ1-3
length: 16
size: NA
DNA: TGTGCCAGCAGCTTCGGGACAGGGGGCTCTAGAAACACCATATATTTT
CDR3: CASSFGTGGSRNTIYF

V: TRBV6-2/TRBV6-3
D: NA
J: TRBJ2-6
length: 15
size: many
DNA: TGTGCCAGCAGTCACTCGATGTCTGGGGCCAACGTCCTGACTTTC
CDR3: CASSHSMSGANVLTF

V: TRBV19
D: NA
J: TRBJ1-5
length: 13
size: many
DNA: TGTGCCAGTAGTACAGGGGTCAATCAGCCCCAGCATTTT
CDR3: CASSTGVNQPQHF

V: TRBV20-1
D: NA
J: TRBJ1-6
length: 17
size: few
DNA: TGCAGTGCTAGAGATTTTCAAGTCAGCTCCTATAATTCACCCCTCCACTTT
CDR3: CSARDFQVSSYNSPLHF

V: TRBV29-1
D: NA
J: TRBJ1-5
length: 13
size: NA
DNA: TGCAGCGTCTGGGACAACTTCAATCAGCCTCAGCATTTT
CDR3: CSVWDNFNQPQHF

V: TRBV6-6
D: TRBD2
J: TRBJ2-3
length: 15
size: NA
DNA: TGTGCCTCACGGGGGTGGGAGGGTATAACAGATACGCAGTATTTT
CDR3: CASRGWEGITDTQYF

V: TRBV7-8
D: TRBD2
J: TRBJ2-7
length: 15
size: NA
DNA: TGTGCCAGCAGAATACCGGGGAGGGATGGCTACGAGCAGTACTTC
CDR3: CASRIPGRDGYEQYF

V: TRBV7-7
D: NA
J: TRBJ2-5
length: 14
size: NA
DNA: TGTGCTAGCAGCTTAGTTCGCGGGGAAGAGACCCAGTACTTC
CDR3: CASSLVRGEETQYF

V: TRBV19
D: TRBD1
J: TRBJ2-1
length: 13
size: NA
DNA: TGTGCCAGCGCCGGGACAGGGACGAATGAGCAGTTCTTC
CDR3: CASAGTGTNEQFF

V: TRBV20-1
D: TRBD2
J: TRBJ2-3
length: 17
size: NA
DNA: TGCAGTGCTAACCCTCTGGGGGCTAGCGGGGTAGGAGATACGCAGTATTTT
CDR3: CSANPLGASGVGDTQYF

V: TRBV9
D: TRBD2
J: TRBJ2-1
length: 17
size: NA
DNA: TGTGCCGGCAGCGTAGCTTCAACGGGAGGTGGAGTTGATCAGCTGTTCTTC
CDR3: CAGSVASTGGGVDQLFF

V: TRBV3-1
D: NA
J: TRBJ1-6
length: 17
size: many
DNA: TGTGCCAGCAGCCAAGGATGGGGCGGCTCCTATAATTCACCCCTCCACTTT
CDR3: CASSQGWGGSYNSPLHF

V: TRBV13
D: TRBD2
J: TRBJ2-7
length: 17
size: NA
DNA: TGTGCCAGCAGCGAAGAGGGGGTTGGGACTAGCGCCTACGAGCAGTACTTC
CDR3: CASSEEGVGTSAYEQYF

V: TRBV12-3/TRBV12-4
D: NA
J: TRBJ1-1
length: 12
size: many
DNA: TGTGCCAGCAGTGGGGTTGCGACTGAAGCTTTCTTT
CDR3: CASSGVATEAFF

V: TRBV2
D: NA
J: TRBJ1-3
length: 15
size: NA
DNA: TGTGCCAGCAGTGAAGCAGGAGGGAGACAAGACACCATATATTTT
CDR3: CASSEAGGRQDTIYF

V: TRBV7-7
D: NA
J: TRBJ2-3
length: 14
size: NA
DNA: TGTGCTAGCAGCTTAGGGGAATACGCAGATACGCAGTATTTT
CDR3: CASSLGEYADTQYF

V: TRBV6-5
D: TRBD1
J: TRBJ1-2
length: 18
size: NA
DNA: TGTGCCAGCAGTTACACCCCTTCTAGCGGGACAGGGACCTATGGCTACACCTTC
CDR3: CASSYTPSSGTGTYGYTF

V: TRBV20-1
D: NA
J: TRBJ2-4
length: 14
size: many
DNA: TGCAGTGCTGAAAGCGGAGCAGCCAAAACCATTCAGTACTTC
CDR3: CSAESGAAKTIQYF

V: TRBV7-9
D: TRBD1
J: TRBJ2-7
length: 16
size: NA
DNA: TGTGCCAGCAGCTCCCTGGACGGGACAGGGGGCAACGAGCAGTACTTC
CDR3: CASSSLDGTGGNEQYF

V: TRBV19
D: TRBD1
J: TRBJ2-5
length: 17
size: many
DNA: TGTGCCAGTAGTCCCAATCCTGGGACAGAGAATCAAGAGACCCAGTCCTTC
CDR3: CASSPNPGTENQETQSF

V: TRBV20-1
D: TRBD1
J: TRBJ2-2
length: 16
size: NA
DNA: TGCAGTGCGGAAAAAACAGGGGGTACGAACACCGGGGAGCTGTTTTTT
CDR3: CSAEKTGGTNTGELFF

V: TRBV20-1
D: TRBD2
J: TRBJ2-5
length: 15
size: NA
DNA: TGCAGTGCGTATCCTAGCGGGAGGGCCCACGAGACCCAGTACTTC
CDR3: CSAYPSGRAHETQYF

V: TRBV18
D: TRBD2
J: TRBJ2-1
length: 17
size: many
DNA: TGTGCCAGCTCAGACACCGGGACTAGCAATGTCTACAATGAGCAGTTCTTC
CDR3: CASSDTGTSNVYNEQFF

V: TRBV2
D: TRBD1
J: TRBJ2-1
length: 15
size: many
DNA: TGTGCCAGCAGAGAGGACAGGGGAAACTACAATGAGCAGTTCTTC
CDR3: CASREDRGNYNEQFF

V: TRBV7-9
D: TRBD1
J: TRBJ1-5
length: 15
size: medium-sized
DNA: TGTGCCAGCGGATCGGACAGGTTTAGCAATCAGCCCCAGCATTTT
CDR3: CASGSDRFSNQPQHF